This T cell receptor (beta chain) is drawn from a study of EBV T-cell therapy then PD-1 blockade in nasopharyngeal carcinoma. This clone came up a few times. Its antigen is not identified. Treatment: AdE1-LMPpoly-expanded autologous EBV-specific T-cell therapy followed by anti-PD-1 nivolumab. This CDR3 comprises 15 residues. Trimming took 5 bases from V and 5 from J, leaving 18 bases between them. CDR1 and CDR2 from the germline V gene are SGHVS and FQNEAQ. This table comes from immunoSEQ multiplex PCR, and its TCRdb copy is limited to in-frame clones, with some not included. Counted here are fewer than 25,000 clones, under 90% occurring once; the ten biggest clones make up roughly 29%.

The specimen was CD8+ T cells from blood, collected between days 50 and 65 from a patient whose treatment included autologous EBV-specific T cells and nivolumab. This clonotype originated in a man between 40 and 49 years old with nasopharyngeal carcinoma. The V call is TRBV7-8, the J call TRBJ2-5, with D maybe TRBD1 (5 bases). DNA for the CDR3: TGTGCCAGCAGCCCAAACCAGGGTCCGACGGAGACCCAGTACTTC. Protein: CASSPNQGPTETQYF.